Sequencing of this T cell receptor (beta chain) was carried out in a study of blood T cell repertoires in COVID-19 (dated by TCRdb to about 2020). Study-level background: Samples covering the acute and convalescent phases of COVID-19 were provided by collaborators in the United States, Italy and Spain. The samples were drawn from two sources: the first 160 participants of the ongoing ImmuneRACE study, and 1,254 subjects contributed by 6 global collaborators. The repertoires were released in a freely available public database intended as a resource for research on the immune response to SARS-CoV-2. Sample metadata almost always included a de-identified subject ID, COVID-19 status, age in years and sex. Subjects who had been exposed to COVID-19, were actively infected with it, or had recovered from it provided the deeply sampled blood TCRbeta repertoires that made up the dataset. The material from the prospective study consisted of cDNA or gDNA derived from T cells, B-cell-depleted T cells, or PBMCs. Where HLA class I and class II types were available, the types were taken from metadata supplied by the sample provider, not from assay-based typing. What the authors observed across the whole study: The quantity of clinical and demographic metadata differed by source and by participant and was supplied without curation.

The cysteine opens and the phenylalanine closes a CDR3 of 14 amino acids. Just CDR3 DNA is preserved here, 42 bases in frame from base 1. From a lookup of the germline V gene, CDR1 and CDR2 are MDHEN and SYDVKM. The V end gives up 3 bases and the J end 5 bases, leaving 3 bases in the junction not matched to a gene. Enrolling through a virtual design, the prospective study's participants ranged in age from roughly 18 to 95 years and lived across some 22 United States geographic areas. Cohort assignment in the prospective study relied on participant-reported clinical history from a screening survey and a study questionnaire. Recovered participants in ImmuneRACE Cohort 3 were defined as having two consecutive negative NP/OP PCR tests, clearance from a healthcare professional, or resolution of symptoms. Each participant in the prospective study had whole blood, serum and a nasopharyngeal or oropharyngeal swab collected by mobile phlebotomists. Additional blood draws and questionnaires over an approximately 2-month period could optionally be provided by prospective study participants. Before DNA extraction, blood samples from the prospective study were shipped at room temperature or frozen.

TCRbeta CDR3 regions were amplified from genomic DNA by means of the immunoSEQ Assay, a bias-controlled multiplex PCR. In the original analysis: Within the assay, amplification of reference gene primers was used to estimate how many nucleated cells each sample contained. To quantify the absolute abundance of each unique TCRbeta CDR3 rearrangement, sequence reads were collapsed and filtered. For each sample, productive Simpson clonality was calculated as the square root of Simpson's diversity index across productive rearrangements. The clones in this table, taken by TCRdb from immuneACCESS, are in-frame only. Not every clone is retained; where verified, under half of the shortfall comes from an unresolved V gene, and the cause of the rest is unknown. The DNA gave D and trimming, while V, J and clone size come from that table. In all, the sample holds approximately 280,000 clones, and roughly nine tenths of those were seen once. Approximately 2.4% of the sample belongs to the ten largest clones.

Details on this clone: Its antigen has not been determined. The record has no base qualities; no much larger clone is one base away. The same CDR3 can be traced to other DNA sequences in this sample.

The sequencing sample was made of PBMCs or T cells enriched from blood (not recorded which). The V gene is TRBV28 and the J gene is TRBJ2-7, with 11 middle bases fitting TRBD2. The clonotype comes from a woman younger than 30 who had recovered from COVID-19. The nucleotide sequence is TGTGCCAGCAGTTTGTCACTAGCGGGAGACGAGCAGTACTTC. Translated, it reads CASSLSLAGDEQYF.